The 2 T cell receptor beta chains below all came from one sample that was sequenced in a study of T cell responses to AZD1222 COVID-19 vaccine. Profiled with immunoSEQ multiplex PCR; TCRdb holds only in-frame clones, not every one. Among some 130,000 clones listed, around 90% were seen once. Here the sequenced sample was peripheral blood, taken 28 days after the second AZD1222 dose. Source of these receptors: an adult who received the AZD1222 COVID-19 vaccine.

The V call is TRBV3-1 (or the pseudogene TRBV3-2), the J call TRBJ1-1, with TRBD1 as a possible D gene (5 bases). The CDR3 consists of 16 residues. Germline lookup yields CDR1 LGHDT and CDR2 YNNKEL (reference sequence). Trimming took off 4 bases at V and 1 base at J, with 16 bases between the two ends. CDR3 residues: CASSLGPPGQNTEAFF. The CDR3 coding sequence is TGTGCCAGCAGCCTAGGCCCTCCAGGACAGAACACTGAAGCTTTCTTT.

This chain links TRBV7-2 with TRBJ2-5; D is unclear. The CDR3 spans 13 residues. Trimming stripped 1 base from V and 4 bases from J, with 7 bases between. Germline loops: CDR1 SGHTA, CDR2 FQGNSA. The CDR3 nucleotides read TGTGCCAGCAGCTTAGGGATTCTAGAGACCCAGTACTTC. This codes for CASSLGILETQYF.